This is a list of T cell receptor beta chains from one sample in a study of blood T cell repertoires in COVID-19. The repertoire was sequenced with immunoSEQ multiplex PCR; TCRdb's copy has only in-frame clones and lacks some. The table has 25,000 to 30,000 clones, 75% to 85% seen once. Sequencing input: peripheral blood. The receptors were sampled from a human donor in a cohort sampled during active COVID-19. Each CDR3 is given with its conserved first and last residue. D genes are given only for firm matches. The listing skips clone size in some rows; elsewhere it reads once, few, many or a size class.

V,size,J,D,DNA,CDR3
TRBV12-3/TRBV12-4,-,TRBJ2-7,TRBD2,TGTGCCAGCAGCCTCCTAGCGGGGGGTACGAACTTC,CASSLLAGGTNF
TRBV2,-,TRBJ1-2,TRBD1,TGTGCCAGCAGGGGGACAGGGGGATTGCGGGGCTACACCTTC,CASRGTGGLRGYTF
TRBV12-3/TRBV12-4,-,TRBJ2-7,-,TGTGCCAGCAGTCAACAGGGTTTCGAGCAGTACTTC,CASSQQGFEQYF
TRBV28,-,TRBJ1-5,-,TGTGCCAGCAGGGGAGGGGGTTGGGGCAATCAGCCCCAGCATTTT,CASRGGGWGNQPQHF
TRBV7-3,-,TRBJ2-7,TRBD2,TGTGCCAGCAGTATGGCGGGAGGAGGCGGCTACGAGCAGTACTTC,CASSMAGGGGYEQYF
TRBV6-5,once,TRBJ2-7,-,TGTGCCAGCAGAACAGGACGGGGGACCTACGAACAGTACTTC,CASRTGRGTYEQYF
TRBV18,-,TRBJ2-3,TRBD1,TGTGCCAGCTCACCCCTACAGGGGGGCTCCACAGATACGCAGTATTTT,CASSPLQGGSTDTQYF
TRBV4-1,-,TRBJ1-1,-,TGCGCCAGCAGCCCGACAGTGAACACTGAAGCTTTCTTT,CASSPTVNTEAFF
TRBV2,-,TRBJ1-5,TRBD1,TGTGCCAGCAGTCCGGGACAGGGGGCAGCTAGCAATCAGCCCCAGCATTTT,CASSPGQGAASNQPQHF
TRBV5-4,-,TRBJ2-5,TRBD2,TGTGCCAGCAGCCCGGAGGGCGGGGGGGTGGAGACCCAGTACTTC,CASSPEGGGVETQYF
TRBV29-1,-,TRBJ1-1,TRBD1,TGCAGCGTTGAAGTAGGACAGGGGACTGAAGCTTTCTTT,CSVEVGQGTEAFF
TRBV5-1,-,TRBJ2-3,TRBD2,TGCGCCAGCAGCACCGCGGGGGGTCAAAGTACGCAGTATTTT,CASSTAGGQSTQYF
TRBV9,-,TRBJ2-5,TRBD2,TGTGCCAGCAGCGTAGGGACTAGCGGGGGGGACCTCCAGGAGACCCAGTACTTC,CASSVGTSGGDLQETQYF
TRBV28,-,TRBJ2-7,TRBD1,TGTGCCAGCAGTTATACAGGGGCCCGAAGGTACGAGCAGTACTTC,CASSYTGARRYEQYF
TRBV27,-,TRBJ1-5,-,TGTGCCAGCAGTTTATCGTGGGGGGAAGTGGATCAGCCCCAGCATTTT,CASSLSWGEVDQPQHF
TRBV19,-,TRBJ2-6,-,TGTGCCAGTAGTATAGAGGGCAGGTCTTTCTCTGGGGCCAACGTCCTGACTTTC,CASSIEGRSFSGANVLTF
TRBV6-5,-,TRBJ1-1,-,TGTGCCAGCAGAATATCGGACTTTTCTGAAGCTTTCTTT,CASRISDFSEAFF
TRBV11-2,medium-sized,TRBJ1-2,TRBD1,TGTGCCAGCAGCGGATCCGGGACAGGGGGCGGTGGCTACACCTTC,CASSGSGTGGGGYTF
TRBV27,once,TRBJ2-7,TRBD1,TGTGCCAGCAGTTTACCCGGTCGAAGGGGGCACGAGCAGTACTTC,CASSLPGRRGHEQYF
TRBV12-5,-,TRBJ2-2,TRBD2,TGTGCTAGTGGTTTGGTACTAGCGCCGGACATCGGGGAGCTGTTTTTT,CASGLVLAPDIGELFF
TRBV7-9,-,TRBJ1-2,TRBD1,TGTGCCAGCAGCTTAGCTAGAGGACAGGCTACCTATGGCTACACCTTC,CASSLARGQATYGYTF
TRBV6-4,-,TRBJ2-3,TRBD2,TGTGCCAGCAGTGAACAGGCGGGAGGGGGAGCAGATACGCAGTATTTT,CASSEQAGGGADTQYF
TRBV2,-,TRBJ2-5,TRBD1,TGTGCCAGCAGACCGACAGGGGGACGTTCGGAGGAGACCCAGTACTTC,CASRPTGGRSEETQYF
TRBV10-2,-,TRBJ2-1,-,TGCGCCAGCAGTGAAACAGAAAACAATGAGCAGTTCTTC,CASSETENNEQFF
TRBV2,-,TRBJ2-5,-,TGTGCCAGCAGGTTCAGCGGAGAGGCCCAGTACTTC,CASRFSGEAQYF
TRBV10-1,few,TRBJ2-1,TRBD2,TGCGCCAGCAGAGGACTAGCCGGCAATGAGCAGTTCTTC,CASRGLAGNEQFF
TRBV19,-,TRBJ2-1,-,TGTGCCAGTAGTATGGGCCAGGCTGAGCAGTTCTTC,CASSMGQAEQFF
TRBV6-5,-,TRBJ2-7,-,TGTGCCAGCAGGTCTCCCTCCTACGAGCAGTACTTC,CASRSPSYEQYF
TRBV7-2,-,TRBJ2-7,TRBD2,TGTGCCAGCAGCGGACTCCGGACTAGCTCCTACGAGCAGTACTTC,CASSGLRTSSYEQYF
TRBV4-3,-,TRBJ2-1,TRBD2,TGCGCCAGCAGTCCCGGGACTAGCGCATACAATGAGCAGTTCTTC,CASSPGTSAYNEQFF
TRBV5-1,-,TRBJ1-5,-,TGCGCCAGCAGCTTGATCGGGAATCAGCCCCAGCATTTT,CASSLIGNQPQHF
TRBV4-2,once,TRBJ1-4,-,TGTGCCAGCAGCCAAGGGGGAGAGTTCGGGGCAACTAATGAAAAACTGTTTTTT,CASSQGGEFGATNEKLFF
TRBV14,-,TRBJ2-3,-,TGTGCCAGCAGCCAACCATCAGGAGGGTTGGATACGCAGTATTTT,CASSQPSGGLDTQYF
TRBV5-1,-,TRBJ1-4,-,TGCGCCAGCAGCTACGGACAAAAGGGGGTTGATGAAAAACTGTTTTTT,CASSYGQKGVDEKLFF
TRBV28,-,TRBJ2-2,TRBD2,TGTGCCAGCAAACAGCGGGAGAAGGAAAACACCGGGGAGCTGTTTTTT,CASKQREKENTGELFF
TRBV28,-,TRBJ2-1,TRBD2,TGTGCCAGCAGTATCTTCCTAGCGGGAGTTGGGAATGAGCAGTTCTTC,CASSIFLAGVGNEQFF
TRBV7-2,-,TRBJ2-3,TRBD2,TGTGCCAGCAGCCCCCCGGGGGGTAGCACAGATACGCAGTATTTT,CASSPPGGSTDTQYF
TRBV14,-,TRBJ2-3,-,TGTGCCAGCAGCCAAGTCCCCCCAGGGGGCACAGATACGCAGTATTTT,CASSQVPPGGTDTQYF
TRBV12-5,-,TRBJ1-3,-,TGTGCTAGTGGTTTGATGGGTGTCGGGGACACCATATATTTT,CASGLMGVGDTIYF
TRBV13,-,TRBJ2-7,TRBD2,TGTGCCAGCAGCCTATCCCGACTAGCGGGAGCCTACGAGCAGTACTTC,CASSLSRLAGAYEQYF
TRBV4-3,-,TRBJ2-1,-,TGCGCCAGCAGCCTGTACGGGGGAAGCTCCTACAATGAGCAGTTCTTC,CASSLYGGSSYNEQFF